The 21 T cell receptor beta chains below all came from one sample that was sequenced in a study of technical replicates of blood from a few donors (dated 2017 in TCRdb). Library generation was performed with the immunoSEQ multiplex PCR assay. The immuneACCESS repertoire file appears here via TCRdb, limited to in-frame rearrangements. These files lack a portion of the clones; in checked studies, under half of the deficit traces to unresolved V genes, and the cause of the others is not known. The table for this sample lists about 88,000 clones; under 95% of them were counted only once. The ten top clones hold roughly 0.25% of the sample. Input material: T cells isolated from PBMCs. The receptors originated from a human donor in good health.

In DNA, the CDR3 is TGCGCCAGCAGCCCCCGGGGGGGCGACGAGCAGTACTTC. Amino acids: CASSPRGGDEQYF. The chain couples TRBV4-1 to TRBJ2-7; 8 bases map to TRBD2. Germline V CDR1 and CDR2: MGHRA, YSYEKL. Trimming removed 4 bases from V and 5 bases from J; junction bases left unmatched: 4. The CDR3 spans 13 residues.

V is TRBV27 and J is TRBJ2-1, with TRBD2 matching 16 bases. This CDR3 comprises 18 residues. Germline trimming cut 2 bases from V and 9 bases from J; bases unmatched to any gene: 10. CDR1 is MNHEY, CDR2 SMNVEV, per germline (reference sequence). The CDR3 DNA is TGTGCCAGCAGTTTAGTGGGACTAGCGGGAGGGCCAAGTAGTGAGCAGTTCTTC. This sequence encodes CASSLVGLAGGPSSEQFF.

This chain links TRBV18 with TRBJ1-1; D might be TRBD1 (5 bases). Germline CDR1 reads KGHSH; CDR2 reads LQKENI. V was shortened by 2 bases and J by 0 bases, with 13 bases between the two germline ends. This CDR3 has 16 amino acids. CDR3 protein: CASSPMEGRMNTEAFF. CDR3 coding DNA: TGTGCCAGCTCACCAATGGAGGGGCGAATGAACACTGAAGCTTTCTTT.

The V call is TRBV4-2, the J call TRBJ2-1, with no clear D. CDR1 and CDR2 from the germline V gene are LGHNA and YNFKEQ. The V and J ends lost 0 bases and 4 bases respectively, with 7 bases between them. This CDR3 comprises 14 residues. The CDR3 protein is CASSQDTGYNEQFF. The CDR3 DNA sequence: TGTGCCAGCAGCCAAGATACGGGTTACAATGAGCAGTTCTTC.

This clone was detected once. The chain employs TRBV19 and TRBJ2-2; TRBD2 matches at 11 bases. The ends lost 4 bases at V and 7 bases at J; junction bases unmatched: 5. Germline V gene lookup returns CDR1 LNHDA and CDR2 SQIVND (reference sequence). CDR3 length: 15 amino acids. The CDR3 region has the DNA TGTGCCAGTAGTAGTAGCGGGAGGGCCGGCGGGGAGCTGTTTTTT. Its translation: CASSSSGRAGGELFF.

In this sample, this clone turned up once. The chain couples TRBV5-1 to TRBJ2-3; D may be TRBD2 (7 bases). Germline CDR1 and CDR2: SGHRS and YFSETQ. V shed 7 bases and J shed 0 bases, with 12 bases lying between them. The CDR3 loop spans 14 amino acids. The chain's CDR3 is CASLRGGSTDTQYF. CDR3 DNA: TGCGCCAGCTTGAGGGGGGGAAGCACAGATACGCAGTATTTT.

V and J are TRBV7-6 and TRBJ2-7; the D is unclear. The CDR3 totals 13 residues. Germline V gene data show CDR1 as SGHVS and CDR2 as FNYEAQ. The ends were cut back, 5 bases at V and 0 bases at J, with 8 bases in the middle. The CDR3 bases are TGTGCCAGCAGCCATCAGGACTCCTACGAGCAGTACTTC. Protein: CASSHQDSYEQYF.

The V call is TRBV11-3, the J call TRBJ2-6; no clear D. V lost 4 bases, J lost 2 bases, and 6 bases lay in between. CDR1 and CDR2 from the germline V gene are SGHNT and YENEEA. This CDR3 has 14 residues. This CDR3 reads CASSSTTGANVLTF. The CDR3, as DNA: TGTGCCAGCAGCTCTACTACTGGGGCCAACGTCCTGACTTTC.

The chain uses TRBV5-5 and TRBJ2-7, with 10 bases matching TRBD1. This CDR3 is 16 amino acids long. J gave up 4 bases and V 1 base, and 8 bases lay outside the gene matches. Per the germline V gene, CDR1 is SGHKS and CDR2 is YYEKEE (reference sequence). The CDR3 region is CASSLFGGTGVYEQYF. DNA for the CDR3: TGTGCCAGCAGCTTGTTTGGCGGGACAGGGGTTTACGAGCAGTACTTC.

The V and J genes are TRBV6-1 and TRBJ2-1; 7 bases map to TRBD1. Looked up from germline, CDR1 is MNHNS and CDR2 is SASEGT. The CDR3 is made up of 13 amino acids. Trimming removed 6 bases from V and 4 bases from J; junction bases left unmatched: 3. The CDR3 sequence: CASRARGYNEQFF. The CDR3 DNA reads as TGTGCCAGCAGGGCCAGGGGGTACAATGAGCAGTTCTTC.

The chain recombines TRBV11-2 with TRBJ2-7, with 9 bases matching TRBD2. The CDR3 length is 18 residues. The V and J ends lost 2 bases and 3 bases, in that order; junction bases with no gene match: 14. Germline V CDR1 and CDR2: SGHAT, FQNNGV. CDR3 DNA sequence: TGTGCCAGCAGCTTAAGATGGGGGCTAGCGGGAACCTTCTACGAGCAGTACTTC. This codes for CASSLRWGLAGTFYEQYF.

V and J are TRBV28 and TRBJ1-1; TRBD1 agrees at 9 bases. This CDR3 has 17 amino acids. CDR1 is MDHEN, CDR2 SYDVKM, per germline. J was trimmed by 4 bases and V by 5 bases; bases with no gene match: 14. CDR3 protein: CASSPPDRGTSGTEAFF. The CDR3 DNA is TGTGCCAGCAGTCCCCCGGACAGGGGAACTTCGGGCACTGAAGCTTTCTTT.

Concerning this clone itself: Distinct nucleotide sequences in the sample also encode this CDR3. V and J are TRBV4-1 and TRBJ1-1, with a weak D call TRBD1 (5 bases). V lost 1 base to trimming and J lost 3 bases, with 6 bases between them. The CDR3 spans 13 residues. Germline V CDR1 and CDR2: MGHRA, YSYEKL. Here the CDR3 reads CASSQVRDTEAFF. The DNA for the CDR3 is TGCGCCAGCAGCCAAGTCAGGGACACTGAAGCTTTCTTT.

The rearrangement links TRBV28 to TRBJ2-3; 8 nucleotides agree with TRBD2. V lost 4 bases to trimming and J lost 10 bases; unmatched junction nucleotides: 16. CDR1 and CDR2 from the germline V gene are MDHEN and SYDVKM. This CDR3 is 16 amino acids long. The CDR3 DNA follows: TGTGCCAGCAGTTCCCTCGGGACTAGAAGCAGTTCAGCGCAGTATTTT. It specifies CASSSLGTRSSSAQYF.

This chain joins TRBV10-2 and TRBJ1-2, with TRBD1 matching 8 bases. The V gene's germline CDR1 is WSHSY and CDR2 SAAADI. The CDR3 extends over 15 amino acids. Germline trimming cut 7 bases from V and 2 bases from J; bases unmatched to any gene: 9. The CDR3 region has the DNA TGCGCCAGCACCGCCGGACAGGGAGCAAACTATGGCTACACCTTC. This sequence encodes CASTAGQGANYGYTF.

The CDR3 bases are TGTGCCAGCAGCCCCACCGGACTAGCGGTTCAAGAGACCCAGTACTTC. Amino acid sequence: CASSPTGLAVQETQYF. The chain uses TRBV7-6 and TRBJ2-5; 10 nucleotides align to TRBD2. J was trimmed by 2 bases and V by 5 bases; bases with no gene match: 8. Germline V CDR1 and CDR2: SGHVS, FNYEAQ. The CDR3 extends over 16 amino acids.

The rearrangement links TRBV28 to TRBJ2-7; unclear D gene. V shed 4 bases and J shed 3 bases, with 7 bases lying between them. There are 12 residues in the CDR3. From germline, CDR1 is MDHEN and CDR2 SYDVKM. CDR3 nucleotides: TGTGCCAGCAGTTATTCGGGCTACGAGCAGTACTTC. It specifies CASSYSGYEQYF.

This rearrangement joins TRBV7-3 to TRBJ2-1, with 8 bases that match TRBD1. This CDR3 has 15 amino acids. Germline values: CDR1 SGHTA, CDR2 FQGTGA. The V segment lost 2 bases and the J segment 1 base; nucleotides outside the gene matches: 1. For the CDR3, the DNA is TGTGCCAGCAGCTTAGACAGGGGTTCCTACAATGAGCAGTTCTTC. Translated: CASSLDRGSYNEQFF.

This rearrangement joins TRBV19 to TRBJ2-5, with 10 bases that match TRBD1. Germline CDR1 LNHDA, CDR2 SQIVND (reference sequence). This CDR3 spans 13 amino acids. The V gene end was trimmed by 4 bases and the J gene end by 4 bases; junction bases not matched to a gene: 0. The DNA for the CDR3 is TGTGCCAGTAGTAGGGACAGGGGAGAGACCCAGTACTTC. It is translated as CASSRDRGETQYF.

In its sample, this clone was seen once. Here the CDR3 reads CAWSGDFEPYTQYF. The CDR3 nucleotides are TGTGCCTGGAGCGGGGACTTTGAACCTTATACGCAGTATTTT. This chain uses TRBV30 with TRBJ2-3; perhaps TRBD2 as D (6 bases). V was trimmed by 3 bases and J by 7 bases, leaving 17 bases between them. This CDR3 has 14 residues. Germline V gene data show CDR1 as GTSNPN and CDR2 as SVGIG (reference sequence).

The genes are TRBV11-3 and TRBJ2-1, with 7 bases identical to TRBD1. Losses at the gene ends were 1 base for V and 6 bases for J; bases not matched to a gene: 3. The germline V gene encodes CDR1 SGHNT and CDR2 YENEEA. The CDR3 totals 14 residues. The CDR3 coding sequence is TGTGCCAGCAGCTTAGGGACAGGTTCCAATGAGCAGTTCTTC. It codes for CASSLGTGSNEQFF. Using reference TRBV11-3 and TRBJ2-1 for the parts outside the CDR3, the full variable domain is EAGVVQSPRYKIIEKKQPVAFWCNPISGHNTLYWYLQNLGQGPELLIRYENEEAVDDSQLPKDRFSAERLKGVDSTLKIQPAELGDSAVYLCASSLGTGSNEQFFGPGTRLTVL.